This passage covers 9 T cell receptor beta chains from one sample sequenced in a study of PD-L1 blockade in urothelial cancer. Clones were sequenced by immunoSEQ multiplex PCR, and TCRdb holds only the in-frame ones, with some missing. The profile shows some 52,000 clones, over 75% of them singletons. Sequenced material: PBMCs, taken around atezolizumab (anti-PD-L1) treatment. These receptor sequences come from a man aged 35 to 55 with urothelial cancer.

V gene TRBV7-2 combines with J gene TRBJ2-3; D ambiguous. The germline V gene has CDR1 SGHTA and CDR2 FQGNSA. V was trimmed by 5 bases and J by 5 bases, leaving 11 bases between them. The CDR3 is 13 amino acids. CDR3 sequence: CASSLRRGDTQYF. CDR3 DNA: TGTGCCAGCAGCCTCCGGAGAGGAGATACGCAGTATTTT.

The genes are TRBV27 and TRBJ1-2; D not certain. V was trimmed by 1 base and J by 0 bases, leaving 12 bases between them. The CDR3 consists of 16 residues. Germline V gene lookup returns CDR1 MNHEY and CDR2 SMNVEV (reference sequence). Written as DNA, the CDR3 is TGTGCCAGCAGTTTATTTTCGGCAGGCTCTAACTATGGCTACACCTTC. Encoded protein: CASSLFSAGSNYGYTF.

The V call is TRBV19, the J call TRBJ2-4; TRBD2 matches 7 bases. The CDR3 sequence is 14 residues long. Losses at the gene ends were 6 bases for V and 7 bases for J; bases not matched to a gene: 9. Looked up from germline, CDR1 is LNHDA and CDR2 is SQIVND (reference sequence). The CDR3 nucleotides read TGTGCCAGTAGCCCGCGGGGGAGACTTAACATTCAGTACTTC. Protein sequence: CASSPRGRLNIQYF.

This chain uses TRBV5-5 with TRBJ2-7; possibly TRBD1 for D (7 bases). CDR1 SGHKS and CDR2 YYEKEE come from the germline V gene (reference sequence). Trimming pared 5 bases from V and 2 bases from J, leaving 14 bases between. The CDR3 runs to 14 residues. CDR3 nucleotide sequence: TGTGCCAGCAGTCCTCAGGGGGAGGCCTACGAGCAGTACTTC. Protein sequence: CASSPQGEAYEQYF.

The chain uses TRBV4-1 and TRBJ2-3, with TRBD2 identical over 8 bases. CDR3 length equals 16 residues. V shed 1 base and J 6 bases; nucleotides not matched to a gene: 9. CDR1 is MGHRA, CDR2 YSYEKL, per germline. In nucleotides, the CDR3 is TGCGCCAGCAGCCAAGTTCGTCCTAGCGGGTCTGATACGCAGTATTTT. This gives the protein CASSQVRPSGSDTQYF.

The chain couples TRBV6-1 to TRBJ2-7, with D hard to call. Trimming shortened V by 3 bases and J by 4 bases, and 4 bases separated the two germline ends. Germline V lookup: CDR1 MNHNS, CDR2 SASEGT. The CDR3 sequence is 11 residues long. CDR3 protein: CASSEAYEQYF. In DNA form, the CDR3 reads TGTGCCAGCAGTGAGGCTTACGAGCAGTACTTC.

The V and J genes are TRBV9 and TRBJ2-7, with 10 nucleotides matching TRBD1. Germline V lookup: CDR1 SGDLS, CDR2 YYNGEE. The CDR3 length is 14 residues. V gave up 3 bases and J gave up 7 bases; unmatched junction bases: 7. The CDR3 region is CASSDRDRGGEQYF. Written as DNA, the CDR3 is TGTGCCAGCAGCGACCGGGACAGGGGAGGAGAGCAGTACTTC.

Written as DNA, the CDR3 is TGTGCCAGCAGTGGCCCGCCGGGACAGGGTTCTTCTGGGGCCAACGTCCTGACTTTC. As protein: CASSGPPGQGSSGANVLTF. The chain couples TRBV28 to TRBJ2-6, with TRBD1 matching 9 bases. Germline V gene lookup returns CDR1 MDHEN and CDR2 SYDVKM. The junction had 12 bases not matched to a gene; V was cut back by 5 bases and J by 1 base. The CDR3 consists of 19 residues.

The chain uses TRBV27 and TRBJ2-4; 13 positions match TRBD2. The CDR3 has 15 amino acids. The V and J ends lost 6 bases and 8 bases, in that order; junction bases with no gene match: 7. The germline CDR1 and CDR2 sequences are MNHEY and SMNVEV (reference sequence). The CDR3 here is CASRWTSGSKYIQYF. CDR3 in DNA: TGTGCCAGCAGATGGACTAGCGGGAGTAAGTACATTCAGTACTTC.